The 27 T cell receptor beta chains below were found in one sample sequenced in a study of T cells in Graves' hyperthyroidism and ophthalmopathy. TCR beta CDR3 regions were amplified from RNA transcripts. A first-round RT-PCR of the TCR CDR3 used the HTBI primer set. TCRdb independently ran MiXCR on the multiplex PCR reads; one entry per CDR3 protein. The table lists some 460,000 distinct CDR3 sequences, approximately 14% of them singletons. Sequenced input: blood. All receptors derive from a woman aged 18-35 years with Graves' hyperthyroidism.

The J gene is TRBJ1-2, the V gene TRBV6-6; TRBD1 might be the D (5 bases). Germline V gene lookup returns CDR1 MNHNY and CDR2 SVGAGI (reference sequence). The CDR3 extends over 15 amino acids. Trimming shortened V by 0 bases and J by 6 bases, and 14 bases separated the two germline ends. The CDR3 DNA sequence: TGTGCCAGCAGTTACTCTCCAGGGCCCTCGAATGGCTACACCTTC. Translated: CASSYSPGPSNGYTF.

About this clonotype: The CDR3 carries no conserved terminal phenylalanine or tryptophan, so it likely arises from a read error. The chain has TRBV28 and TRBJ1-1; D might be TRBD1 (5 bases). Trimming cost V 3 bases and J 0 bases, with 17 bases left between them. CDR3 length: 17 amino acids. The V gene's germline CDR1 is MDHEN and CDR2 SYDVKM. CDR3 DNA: TGTGCCAGCAGTTTCGCGGGGCGCGGCGACCTGAACACTGAAGCTTTCCTT. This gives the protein CASSFAGRGDLNTEAFL.

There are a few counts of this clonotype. The CDR3 nucleotides read TGTGCCAGCACTTACAGGGGGCTGGGACAGCCCCAGCATTTT. This codes for CASTYRGLGQPQHF. The gene calls are TRBV28 and TRBJ1-5, with 9 bases matching TRBD1. The V segment lost 7 bases and the J segment 7 bases; nucleotides outside the gene matches: 8. The germline gives CDR1 MDHEN, CDR2 SYDVKM. The CDR3 spans 14 residues.

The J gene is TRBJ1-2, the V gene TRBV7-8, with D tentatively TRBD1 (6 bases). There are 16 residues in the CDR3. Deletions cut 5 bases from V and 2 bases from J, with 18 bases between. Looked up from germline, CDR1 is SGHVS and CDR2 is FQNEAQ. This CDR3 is CASSPPRRGENYGYTF. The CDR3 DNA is TGTGCCAGCAGCCCACCCCGCAGGGGTGAAAACTATGGCTACACCTTC.

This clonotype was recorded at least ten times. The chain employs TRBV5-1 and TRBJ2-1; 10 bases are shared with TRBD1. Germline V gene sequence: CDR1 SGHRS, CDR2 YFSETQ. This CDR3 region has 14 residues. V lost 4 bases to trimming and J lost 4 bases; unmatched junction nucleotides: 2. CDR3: CASSGTGAYNEQFF. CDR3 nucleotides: TGCGCCAGCAGCGGGACAGGGGCTTACAATGAGCAGTTCTTC.

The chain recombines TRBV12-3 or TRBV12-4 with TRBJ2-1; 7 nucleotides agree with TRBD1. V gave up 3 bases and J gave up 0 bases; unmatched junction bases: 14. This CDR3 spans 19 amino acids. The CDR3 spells CASSFSQTGIVSSYNEQFF. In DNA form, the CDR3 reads TGTGCCAGCAGTTTCAGTCAGACAGGGATTGTGAGCTCCTACAATGAGCAGTTCTTC.

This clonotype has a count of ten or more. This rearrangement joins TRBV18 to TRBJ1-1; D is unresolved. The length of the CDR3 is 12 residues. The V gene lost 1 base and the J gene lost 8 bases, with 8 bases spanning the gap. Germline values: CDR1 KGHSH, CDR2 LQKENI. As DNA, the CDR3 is TGTGCCAGCTCACCACAACGTGAAGAAGCTTTCTTT. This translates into CASSPQREEAFF.

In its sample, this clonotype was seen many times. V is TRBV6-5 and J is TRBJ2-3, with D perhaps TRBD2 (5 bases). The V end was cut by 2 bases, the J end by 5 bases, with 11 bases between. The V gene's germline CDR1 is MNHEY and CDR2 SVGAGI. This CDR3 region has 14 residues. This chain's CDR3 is CASSYGRARDTQYF. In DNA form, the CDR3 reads TGTGCCAGCAGTTACGGGAGAGCACGAGATACGCAGTATTTT.

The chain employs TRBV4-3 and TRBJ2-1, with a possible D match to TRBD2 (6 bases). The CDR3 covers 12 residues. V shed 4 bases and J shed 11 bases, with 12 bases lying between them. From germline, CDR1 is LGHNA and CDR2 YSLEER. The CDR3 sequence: CASSLGDFKQFF. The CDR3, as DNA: TGCGCCAGCAGCCTAGGGGACTTTAAGCAGTTCTTC.

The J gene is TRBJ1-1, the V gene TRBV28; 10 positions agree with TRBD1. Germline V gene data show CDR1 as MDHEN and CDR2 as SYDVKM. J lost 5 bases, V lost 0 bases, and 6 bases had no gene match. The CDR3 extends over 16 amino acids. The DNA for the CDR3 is TGTGCCAGCAGTTTATGGGGGACAGGGGCGCGAACTGAAGCTTTCTTT. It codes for CASSLWGTGARTEAFF.

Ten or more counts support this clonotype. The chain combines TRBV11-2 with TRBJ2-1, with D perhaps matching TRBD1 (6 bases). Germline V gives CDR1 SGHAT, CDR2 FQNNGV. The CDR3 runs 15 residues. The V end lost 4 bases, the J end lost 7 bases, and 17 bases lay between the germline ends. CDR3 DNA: TGTGCCAGCAGCTCTACTTACCGGACAGCTAATGAGCAGTTCTTC. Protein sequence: CASSSTYRTANEQFF.

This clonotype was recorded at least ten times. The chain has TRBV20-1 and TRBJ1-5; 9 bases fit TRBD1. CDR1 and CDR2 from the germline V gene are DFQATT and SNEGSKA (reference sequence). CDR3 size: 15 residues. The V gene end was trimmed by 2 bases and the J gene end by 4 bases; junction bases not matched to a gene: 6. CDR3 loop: CSARKQGQGNQPQHF. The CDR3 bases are TGCAGTGCTAGAAAACAGGGACAGGGAAATCAGCCCCAGCATTTT.

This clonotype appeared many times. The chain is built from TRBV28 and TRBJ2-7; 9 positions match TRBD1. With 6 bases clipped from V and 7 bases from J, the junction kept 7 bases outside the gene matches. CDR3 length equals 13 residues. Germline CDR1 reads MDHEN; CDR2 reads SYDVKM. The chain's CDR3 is CASRFTGGWEQYF. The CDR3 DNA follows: TGTGCCAGCAGATTCACAGGGGGCTGGGAGCAGTACTTC.

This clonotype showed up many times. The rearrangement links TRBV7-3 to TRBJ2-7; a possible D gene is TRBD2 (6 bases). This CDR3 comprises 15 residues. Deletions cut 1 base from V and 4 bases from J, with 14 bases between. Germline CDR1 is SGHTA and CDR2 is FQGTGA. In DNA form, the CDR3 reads TGTGCCAGCAGCTTAAGTCCGGGGGTCGGGTACGAGCAGTACTTC. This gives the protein CASSLSPGVGYEQYF.

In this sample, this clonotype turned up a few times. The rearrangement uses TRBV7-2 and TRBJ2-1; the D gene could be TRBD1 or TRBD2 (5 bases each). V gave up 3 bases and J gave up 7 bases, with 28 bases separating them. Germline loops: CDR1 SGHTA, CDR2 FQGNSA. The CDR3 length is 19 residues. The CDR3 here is CASSFGLPGQILLRNEQFF. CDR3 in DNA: TGTGCCAGCAGCTTTGGTTTGCCGGGGCAAATTCTCCTCAGAAATGAGCAGTTCTTC.

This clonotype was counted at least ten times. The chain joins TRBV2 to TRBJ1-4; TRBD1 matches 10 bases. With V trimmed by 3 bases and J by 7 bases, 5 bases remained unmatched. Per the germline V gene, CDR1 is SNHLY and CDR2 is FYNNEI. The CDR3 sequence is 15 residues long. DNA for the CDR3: TGTGCCAGCAGTGATTGGGGACAGGGGAGTGAAAAACTGTTTTTT. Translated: CASSDWGQGSEKLFF.

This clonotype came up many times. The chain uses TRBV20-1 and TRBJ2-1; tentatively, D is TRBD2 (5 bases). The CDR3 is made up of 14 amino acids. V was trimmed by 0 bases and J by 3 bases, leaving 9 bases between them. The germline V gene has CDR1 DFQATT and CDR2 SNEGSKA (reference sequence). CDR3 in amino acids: CSARDIGGYNEQFF. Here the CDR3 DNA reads TGCAGTGCTAGAGATATCGGAGGCTACAATGAGCAGTTCTTC.

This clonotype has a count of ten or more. Here the CDR3 reads CASSLAGTLGLDTQYF. In nucleotides, the CDR3 is TGCGCCAGCAGCTTGGCCGGCACCCTCGGTCTGGATACGCAGTATTTT. This chain uses TRBV5-1 with TRBJ2-3, with D uncertain. The CDR3 is 16 amino acids. V lost 0 bases and J lost 6, with 17 bases in between. CDR1 is SGHRS, CDR2 YFSETQ, per germline. Drawing the rest from reference TRBV5-1 and TRBJ2-3, the complete variable domain is KAGVTQTPRYLIKTRGQQVTLSCSPISGHRSVSWYQQTPGQGLQFLFEYFSETQRNKGNFPGRFSGRQFSNSRSEMNVSTLELGDSALYLCASSLAGTLGLDTQYFGPGTRLTVL.

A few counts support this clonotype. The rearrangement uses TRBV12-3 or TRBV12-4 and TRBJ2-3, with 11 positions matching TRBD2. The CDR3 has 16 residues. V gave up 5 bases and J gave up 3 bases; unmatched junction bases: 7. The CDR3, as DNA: TGTGCCAGCAGTCCTACGACTAGCGGGGATACAGATACGCAGTATTTT. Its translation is CASSPTTSGDTDTQYF.

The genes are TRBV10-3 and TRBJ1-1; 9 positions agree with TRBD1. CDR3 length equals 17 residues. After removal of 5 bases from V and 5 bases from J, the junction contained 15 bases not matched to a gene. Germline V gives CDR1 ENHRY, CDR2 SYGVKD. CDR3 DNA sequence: TGTGCCATCAGTCCGACAGGGGGACTAGGCTCCAAAACTGAAGCTTTCTTT. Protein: CAISPTGGLGSKTEAFF.

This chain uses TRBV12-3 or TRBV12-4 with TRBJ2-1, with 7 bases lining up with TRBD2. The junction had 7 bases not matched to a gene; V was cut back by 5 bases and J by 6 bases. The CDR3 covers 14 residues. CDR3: CASSQTSATNEQFF. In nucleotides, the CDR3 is TGTGCCAGCAGTCAAACTAGCGCGACCAATGAGCAGTTCTTC.

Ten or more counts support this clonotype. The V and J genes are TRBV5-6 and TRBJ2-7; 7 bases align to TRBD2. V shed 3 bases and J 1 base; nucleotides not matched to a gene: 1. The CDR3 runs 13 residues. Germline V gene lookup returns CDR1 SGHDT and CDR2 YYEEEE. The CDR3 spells CASSWTSSYEQYF. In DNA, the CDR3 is TGTGCCAGCAGCTGGACTAGTTCCTACGAGCAGTACTTC.

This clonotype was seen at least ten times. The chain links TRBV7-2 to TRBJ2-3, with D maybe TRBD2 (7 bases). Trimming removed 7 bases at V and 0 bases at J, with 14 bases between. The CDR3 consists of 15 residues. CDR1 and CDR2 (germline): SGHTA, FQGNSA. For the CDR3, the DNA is TGTGCCAGCAACGGGCGGGGGCTAAGCACAGATACGCAGTATTTT. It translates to CASNGRGLSTDTQYF.

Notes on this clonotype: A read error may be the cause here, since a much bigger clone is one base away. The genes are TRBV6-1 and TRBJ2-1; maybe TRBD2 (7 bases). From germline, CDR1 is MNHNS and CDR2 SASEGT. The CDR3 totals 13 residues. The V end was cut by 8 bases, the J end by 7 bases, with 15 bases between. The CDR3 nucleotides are TGTGCCAGCTTAGGGGGGGTGACGAATGAGCAGTTCTTC. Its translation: CASLGGVTNEQFF.

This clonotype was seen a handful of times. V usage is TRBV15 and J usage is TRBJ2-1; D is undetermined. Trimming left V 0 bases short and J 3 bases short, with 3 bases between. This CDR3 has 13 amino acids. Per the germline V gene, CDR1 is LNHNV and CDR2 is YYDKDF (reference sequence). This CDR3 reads CATSREDYNEQFF. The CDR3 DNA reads TGTGCCACCAGCAGAGAGGACTACAATGAGCAGTTCTTC.

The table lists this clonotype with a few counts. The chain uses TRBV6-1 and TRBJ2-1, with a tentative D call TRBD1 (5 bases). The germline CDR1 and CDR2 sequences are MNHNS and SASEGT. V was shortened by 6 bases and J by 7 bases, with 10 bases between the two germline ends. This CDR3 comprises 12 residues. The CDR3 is CASRYRQNEQFF. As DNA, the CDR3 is TGTGCCAGCAGATATCGACAGAATGAGCAGTTCTTC.

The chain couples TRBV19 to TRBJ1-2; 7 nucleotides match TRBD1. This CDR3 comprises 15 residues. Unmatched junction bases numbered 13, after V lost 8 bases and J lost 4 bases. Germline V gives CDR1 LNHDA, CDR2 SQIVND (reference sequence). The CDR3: CASFGQVFSGYGYTF. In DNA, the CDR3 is TGTGCCAGTTTCGGACAGGTGTTTAGCGGCTATGGCTACACCTTC.